The clone carrying this T cell receptor (beta chain) was counted a single time. The data were obtained in a study of shared clonotypes between healthy human individuals. The naive CD8 fraction comprised CD45RO-negative cells positively selected for CCR7 and excluded terminally differentiated effector memory CD45RA+ cells. Germline V CDR1 and CDR2: MGHRA, YSYEKL. Trimming at V came to 1 base and at J to 6 bases, leaving 5 bases not matched to a gene. CDR3 length: 15 residues. Produced via immunoSEQ multiplex PCR; TCRdb's table is partial and in-frame only. Of about 2.1 million clones listed, roughly 93% are singletons.

Sequenced input: naive CD8+ T cells from PBMCs. V is TRBV4-1 and J is TRBJ2-3; TRBD2 matches at 9 bases. This clonotype was sampled from a man aged 18 to 30 in good health. Some clones in this sample may be carry-over from other donors' samples. CDR3: CASSQVGLALDTQYF. CDR3 bases: TGCGCCAGCAGCCAAGTAGGACTAGCGTTGGATACGCAGTATTTT.